A selection of T cell receptor beta chains follows, all from one sample in a study of control samples from healthy donors and cancer patients. TCRdb's table, derived via immunoSEQ multiplex PCR, lists solely in-frame clones and lacks some. The sample consists of 100,000 to 150,000 clones, more than 75% of them appearing once. Sequencing was performed on blood. These receptors were taken from a man between 18 and 35 years old in good health. Each CDR3 is given with its conserved first and last residue. D genes are given only for firm matches. For some rows the clone size is stated as once, few or many, or as a class when expanded; others skip it.

V gene,J gene,D gene,clone size,CDR3 length,CDR3 DNA,CDR3 protein
TRBV12-3/TRBV12-4,TRBJ1-2,TRBD1,NA,13,TGTGCCAGCAGTCCGTGGACAGGGAGCGGCTACACCTTC,CASSPWTGSGYTF
TRBV6-5,TRBJ2-3,NA,NA,12,TGTGCCAGCAGTTATAGGCCGGATACGCAGTATTTT,CASSYRPDTQYF
TRBV5-1,TRBJ1-1,NA,NA,14,TGCGCCAGCAGCTTGGACAGGGTGACGACTGAAGCTTTCTTT,CASSLDRVTTEAFF
TRBV16,TRBJ2-3,TRBD1,NA,15,TGTGCCAGCAGCCAAGGGACAGTAGACACAGATACGCAGTATTTT,CASSQGTVDTDTQYF
TRBV13,TRBJ2-7,TRBD1,NA,15,TGTGCCAGCAGCTTAAGGGGACAGGGGGAGAACGAGCAGTACTTC,CASSLRGQGENEQYF
TRBV11-2,TRBJ1-2,TRBD1,NA,14,TGTGCCAGCAGTTACAGGGGCAACGGCTATGGCTACACCTTC,CASSYRGNGYGYTF
TRBV25-1,TRBJ2-2,NA,NA,16,TGTGCCAGCAGTGACCCCACGGGAGCGAACACCGGGGAGCTGTTTTTT,CASSDPTGANTGELFF
TRBV12-3/TRBV12-4,TRBJ1-2,NA,NA,13,TGTGCCAGCAGTTTAGCCAGGGCGTATGGCTACACCTTC,CASSLARAYGYTF
TRBV5-6,TRBJ2-2,NA,NA,13,TGTGCCAGCAGCTTGTTGGCAACCGGGGAGCTGTTTTTT,CASSLLATGELFF
TRBV28,TRBJ1-1,NA,once,12,TGTGCCAGCAGAGACACGAACACTGAAGCTTTCTTT,CASRDTNTEAFF
TRBV19,TRBJ1-3,NA,NA,14,TGTGCCAGTAGTTCTGGGGCTTCTGGAAACACCATATATTTT,CASSSGASGNTIYF
TRBV7-2,TRBJ2-2,NA,NA,17,TGTGCCAGCAGCTTAGAAGGCGCAGCTACTCTCGCCGGGGAGCTGTTTTTT,CASSLEGAATLAGELFF
TRBV5-6,TRBJ1-1,TRBD1,once,14,TGTGCCAGCAGTACAGGGGGCCAGGACACTGAAGCTTTCTTT,CASSTGGQDTEAFF
TRBV9,TRBJ2-5,NA,NA,14,TGTGCCAGCAGCTCATCCATGGGGGGAGAGACCCAGTACTTC,CASSSSMGGETQYF
TRBV28,TRBJ1-3,NA,NA,17,TGTGCCAGCAATCCGGTCGGCAGGGCACTCTCTGGAAACACCATATATTTT,CASNPVGRALSGNTIYF
TRBV4-1,TRBJ2-7,NA,NA,13,TGCGCCAGCAGCCAAGTGCGGAGGGACGAGCAGTACTTC,CASSQVRRDEQYF
TRBV24-1,TRBJ2-4,NA,NA,12,TGTGCCACCAGTGGAGTAGAAAACATTCAGTACTTC,CATSGVENIQYF
TRBV7-9,TRBJ2-1,TRBD2,NA,17,TGTGCCAGCAGCCCTATTGGGGGAGGGAGCTCCTACAATGAGCAGTTCTTC,CASSPIGGGSSYNEQFF
TRBV7-9,TRBJ2-2,TRBD2,NA,15,TGTGCCACTAAAGAACTAGCGGGAGTCGGCGGGGAGCTGTTTTTT,CATKELAGVGGELFF
TRBV19,TRBJ2-5,TRBD1,NA,16,TGTGCCAGTACCCCCGGGCCGGGACAGGGTTGGGAGACCCAGTACTTC,CASTPGPGQGWETQYF
TRBV15,TRBJ2-2,TRBD2,NA,15,TGTGCCACCCCCGGATGGGGGAGGGCCGCCGGGGAGCTGTTTTTT,CATPGWGRAAGELFF
TRBV27,TRBJ1-2,NA,few,12,TGTGCCAGCAGTTTAGGGAACTATGGCTACACCTTC,CASSLGNYGYTF
TRBV9,TRBJ2-2,NA,few,15,TGTGCCAGCAGCGTAGTTCCAGGGGGGACCGGGGAGCTGTTTTTT,CASSVVPGGTGELFF
TRBV7-9,TRBJ1-5,NA,NA,14,TGTGCCAGCAGCAACGACAGACTCAATCAGCCCCAGCATTTT,CASSNDRLNQPQHF
TRBV6-6,TRBJ2-3,NA,NA,12,TGTGCCAGCACCCAATGGGGGGATACGCAGTATTTT,CASTQWGDTQYF
TRBV7-7,TRBJ2-1,TRBD2,NA,16,TGTGCCAGCAGCCATACGGGACTAGCGGGGTACAATGAGCAGTTCTTC,CASSHTGLAGYNEQFF
TRBV28,TRBJ1-3,NA,NA,18,TGTGCCAGCAGTTTAATTCCTCTATCTTCCGCCTCTGGAAACACCATATATTTT,CASSLIPLSSASGNTIYF
TRBV6-4,TRBJ2-1,NA,NA,15,TGTGCCAGCAGTCCCCGGGACAAGATTTACAATGAGCAGTTCTTC,CASSPRDKIYNEQFF
TRBV27,TRBJ1-2,NA,NA,15,TGTGCCAGCAGTTTTTCCCCGTGGGGGGATTATGGCTACACCTTC,CASSFSPWGDYGYTF
TRBV6-2/TRBV6-3,TRBJ2-5,TRBD1,NA,13,TGTGCCAGCAGTTATGGGACAGGTAGCTCCCAGTACTTC,CASSYGTGSSQYF
TRBV9,TRBJ1-5,TRBD1,NA,17,TGTGCCAGCAGCCAAGGGACGGGACAGAATAGCAATCAGCCCCAGCATTTT,CASSQGTGQNSNQPQHF
TRBV30,TRBJ1-2,TRBD1,NA,17,TGTGCCTGGAGGACACCCTCGAGGGACAGGGTCTCCTATGGCTACACCTTC,CAWRTPSRDRVSYGYTF
TRBV5-8,TRBJ1-2,NA,NA,16,TGTGCCAGCGCCCCTGGGTGGGGTAGAACTAACTATGGCTACACCTTC,CASAPGWGRTNYGYTF
TRBV13,TRBJ2-1,TRBD2,NA,15,TGTGCCAGCAGCGCGGGACTAGCGGGTTACAATGAGCAGTTCTTC,CASSAGLAGYNEQFF
TRBV18,TRBJ1-1,TRBD1,NA,15,TGTGCCAGCTCAGACAGGGGCCAGCCGAACACTGAAGCTTTCTTT,CASSDRGQPNTEAFF
TRBV7-6,TRBJ2-3,NA,once,15,TGTGCCAGCAGCCCGAACGGGGCTAGCACAGATACGCAGTATTTT,CASSPNGASTDTQYF
TRBV7-2,TRBJ2-7,NA,NA,14,TGTGCCAGCACCCAGACCGGGACCCACTACGAGCAGTACTTC,CASTQTGTHYEQYF
TRBV5-1,TRBJ2-5,TRBD1,NA,15,TGCGCCAGCAGCCGACCCGGGACAGAACTTGAGACCCAGTACTTC,CASSRPGTELETQYF
TRBV7-2,TRBJ2-3,NA,NA,15,TGTGCCAGCAGCAGAGGGGGGGGAGGCACAGATACGCAGTATTTT,CASSRGGGGTDTQYF
TRBV30,TRBJ1-2,NA,NA,14,TGTGCCTGGATCGGGGGGGTTAGAGACTATGGCTACACCTTC,CAWIGGVRDYGYTF